This T cell receptor (beta chain) was found in a study of tumor-infiltrating lymphocytes in primary liver carcinoma. Study-level background: The patients included men and women who were aged 30 to 69 years. General study points: Tumor-blood pairs (like tumor-adjacent pairs) overlapped less than tumor region pairs did.

V lost 6 bases and J 6 bases, leaving 16 bases between the germline ends. CDR3 length: 14 amino acids. From germline, CDR1 is LGHNA and CDR2 YSLEER. Germline DNA was also extracted, and blood RNA derived from unsorted whole blood. Using a constant-region primer together with ProtoScript II reverse transcriptase, TCR beta cDNA was made from about 500 ng of total RNA. Employing slightly modified ARM-PCR, three nested multiplex PCR rounds were run, and these gave rise to the TCR beta libraries. A C-beta reverse primer and TRBV1-TRBV30 forward primers served in each of the first two PCR rounds, at about 10 cycles apiece. TCRdb ran MiXCR on the multiplex PCR reads and lists one entry per CDR3 protein. The data show fewer than 350,000 distinct CDR3 sequences, roughly 60% seen once. On this clonotype itself: The antigen remains unidentified. Being one base from a much bigger clone, this may be a read error.

This sequence was found in a man between 35 and 55 years old with primary liver carcinoma and hepatitis B virus infection. The sequencing input was peripheral blood. The chain joins TRBV4-3 to TRBJ2-3; the D is unclear. CDR3 residues: CASSRDVNGDTQYF. Here the CDR3 DNA reads TGCGCCAGCAGTCGAGATGTAAATGGGGATACGCAGTATTTT.